The clone carrying this TCR beta chain appeared once. Its target is unknown. V was cut by 3 bases and J by 7 bases, with 4 bases left in between. The CDR3 runs 11 residues. Per germline, CDR1 MDHEN and CDR2 SYDVKM. The sample comes from a study of cytomegalovirus exposure and HLA in healthy donors. Study outcomes and limitations: Of the V segments, some could not be distinguished, including TRBV6-2 and TRBV6-3, and were excluded. Within an earlier analysis, most TCR beta V segments proved productive either about 90% or about 30% of the time. Analyzed later, most CMV-associated TCR beta chains appeared HLA-restricted.

The PCR contained 60 Vbeta and 13 Jbeta primers. Sequenced by immunoSEQ multiplex PCR; TCRdb stores in-frame clones only, minus some. Counted here are about 150,000 clones, around four fifths occurring once; the ten biggest clones make up around 2%. The V call is TRBV28, the J call TRBJ1-5; D is unclear. Sequencing was carried out using PBMCs. The TCR was taken from a man younger than 35 in good health and CMV-seronegative. This CDR3 is CASSFGQPQHF. The CDR3 nucleotides read TGTGCCAGCAGTTTCGGGCAGCCCCAGCATTTT.